A selection of T cell receptor beta chains follows, all from one sample in a study of fetal regulatory T cell absence and autoimmunity. Clones were read by immunoSEQ multiplex PCR, and TCRdb kept only the in-frame ones, dropping some. Of 95,000 or so clones in the sample, around 72% were seen once. The specimen was pancreas tissue. The receptors originated from a male donor with IPEX syndrome. Both conserved end residues are part of each CDR3.

v_call | cdr3_aa
TRBV5-1 | CASSFRLAGIGDTGELFF
TRBV7-2 | CASSLDPDRVNTEAFF
TRBV12-5 | CASGFRGSPLHF
TRBV6-6 | CASSQGWTSLDNEQFF
TRBV6-6 | CASSSDRISMETQYF
TRBV10-3 | CAISPAASYEQYF
TRBV5-1 | CASSPQGVGEKLFF
TRBV6-5 | CASSSPGTSSYNEQFF
TRBV19 | CASSTGGEQYF
TRBV11-3 | CASSLQDSYEQYF
TRBV7-9 | CASSLDRPYNSPLHF
TRBV18 | CASSPDNYEQYF
TRBV5-1 | CASSWNPTDSPPLANYGYTF
TRBV27 | CASSSQGFGGELFF
TRBV7-9 | CASSSRESNQPQHF
TRBV7-2 | CASSLGPTSGANVLTF
TRBV18 | CASSPAMDSYEQYF
TRBV4-1 | CASSQERQGIDTQYF
TRBV7-5 | CVRSSGTSEGEQFF
TRBV27 | CASSFGDEQFF
TRBV6-5 | CASSSTGADGYTF
TRBV13 | CASSFSTGELFF
TRBV13 | CASSLGREGSFYGYTF
TRBV27 | CASRRPGQLYGYTF
TRBV4-3 | CASSPRTGDYGYTF
TRBV5-6 | CASSTPGITEAFF
TRBV5-4 | CASSVSSGGLGDTQYF
TRBV11-3 | CASSQTGRGGTDTQYF
TRBV9 | CASSPERADSYEQYF
TRBV30 | CAWTSMGDEQYF
TRBV9 | CASSTGTDYNEQFF
TRBV11-2 | CASSSTGVADTQYF
TRBV7-6 | CASKKSPGANVLTF
TRBV4-1 | CASSQMELAGPYNEQFF
TRBV5-1 | CASSSGSFSYEQYF
TRBV29-1 | CSVEDLGGDGYTF